This T cell receptor beta chain was identified in a study of blood T cell repertoires in COVID-19. Authors' data handling: Amplification of reference gene primers provided the estimated nucleated cell counts. Generated by immunoSEQ multiplex PCR, the TCRdb table keeps only in-frame clones and is missing some. The DNA was the basis for D and trimming; V, J and clone size are from that table. The sample consists of some 490,000 clones, approximately 86% of them appearing once. CDR3 length: 18 residues. V lost 1 base to trimming and J lost 7 bases, with 22 bases between them. CDR1 MGHRA and CDR2 YSYEKL come from the germline V gene. Clinical histories supplied by participants themselves formed the basis of cohort assignment.

This receptor was identified in a woman aged 55-69 years who had recovered from COVID-19. V is TRBV4-1 and J is TRBJ1-4; the D gene is possibly TRBD1 (6 bases). Sequences were obtained from PBMCs or T cells enriched from blood (not recorded which). The CDR3 DNA is TGCGCCAGCAGCCAAGGACATTTCTCCGGGACATCTCGTGAAAAACTGTTTTTT. Protein: CASSQGHFSGTSREKLFF.